Listed here are 5 T cell receptor beta chains from one sample, sequenced in a study of blood T cell repertoires in COVID-19. The assay was immunoSEQ multiplex PCR, and TCRdb's table has in-frame clones only and misses some. The repertoire holds about 27,000 clones, 83% seen once, with around 25% in the top ten. Sequencing used peripheral blood. Receptor source: a man in his sixties or seventies with active COVID-19.

The chain carries TRBV5-1 and TRBJ1-2; tentative D call: TRBD1 (6 bases). The germline V gene encodes CDR1 SGHRS and CDR2 YFSETQ. V was trimmed by 4 bases and J by 4 bases, leaving 20 bases between them. This CDR3 is built from 16 residues. The DNA for the CDR3 is TGCGCCAGCAGCCAAACTTCGGACAGTGCTTTCTATGGCTACACCTTC. It encodes CASSQTSDSAFYGYTF.

The chain links TRBV3-1 (or the pseudogene TRBV3-2) to TRBJ2-5; 9 positions match TRBD2. V shed 1 base, J shed 4 bases, and the junction held 1 base outside the gene matches. There are 14 residues in the CDR3. Germline assignment: CDR1 LGHDT and CDR2 YNNKEL (reference sequence). This chain's CDR3 is CASSQGGGVETQYF. The CDR3 bases are TGTGCCAGCAGCCAAGGCGGGGGGGTAGAGACCCAGTACTTC.

V usage is TRBV19 and J usage is TRBJ1-2, with 10 bases lining up with TRBD1. Losses at the gene ends were 7 bases for V and 7 bases for J; bases not matched to a gene: 9. The CDR3 contains 14 residues. Germline loops: CDR1 LNHDA, CDR2 SQIVND (reference sequence). CDR3 sequence reads: CASIKRQGAFGYTF. In nucleotides, the CDR3 is TGTGCCAGTATAAAAAGACAGGGGGCGTTTGGCTACACCTTC.

V and J are TRBV10-1 and TRBJ2-7; no clear D. Germline assignment: CDR1 WNHNN and CDR2 SYGVQD (reference sequence). The CDR3 totals 12 residues. Trimming took off 11 bases at V and 3 bases at J, with 14 bases between the two ends. CDR3 amino acids: CAPSPQVYEQYF. The CDR3 DNA reads TGCGCCCCCAGCCCGCAGGTCTACGAGCAGTACTTC.

The J gene is TRBJ1-2, the V gene TRBV30; D possibly corresponds to TRBD1 (6 bases). CDR1 and CDR2 (germline): GTSNPN, SVGIG (reference sequence). Trimming cost V 8 bases and J 4 bases, with 17 bases left between them. The CDR3 runs 13 residues. CDR3 in amino acids: CAAFLQGFYGYTF. CDR3 bases: TGTGCCGCCTTCTTACAGGGTTTCTATGGCTACACCTTC. The whole variable domain, remainder taken from reference TRBV30 and TRBJ1-2, is SQTIHQWPATLVQPVGSPLSLECTVEGTSNPNLYWYRQAAGRGLQLLFYSVGIGQISSEVPQNLSASRPQDRQFILSSKKLLLSDSGFYLCAAFLQGFYGYTFGSGTRLTVV.